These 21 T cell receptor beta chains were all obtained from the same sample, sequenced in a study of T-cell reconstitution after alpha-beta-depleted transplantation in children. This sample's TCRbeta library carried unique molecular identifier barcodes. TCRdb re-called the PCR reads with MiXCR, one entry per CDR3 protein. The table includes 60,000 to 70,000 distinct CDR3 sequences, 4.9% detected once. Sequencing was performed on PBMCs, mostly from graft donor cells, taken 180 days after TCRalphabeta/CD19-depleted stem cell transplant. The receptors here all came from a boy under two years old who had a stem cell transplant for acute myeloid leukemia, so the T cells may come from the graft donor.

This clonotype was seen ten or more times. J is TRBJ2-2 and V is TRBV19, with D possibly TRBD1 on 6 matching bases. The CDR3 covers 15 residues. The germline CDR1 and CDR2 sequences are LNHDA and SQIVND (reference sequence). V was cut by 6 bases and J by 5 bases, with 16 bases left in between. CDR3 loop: CASRPPRGRTGELFF. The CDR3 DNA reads TGTGCCAGTAGGCCTCCCAGGGGCAGGACCGGGGAGCTGTTTTTT.

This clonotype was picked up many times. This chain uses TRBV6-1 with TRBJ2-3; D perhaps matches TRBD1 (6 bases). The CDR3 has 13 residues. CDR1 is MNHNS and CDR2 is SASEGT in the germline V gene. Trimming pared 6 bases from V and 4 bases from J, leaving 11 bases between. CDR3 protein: CASRLQGPDTQYF. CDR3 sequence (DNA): TGTGCCAGCAGGCTACAGGGTCCAGATACGCAGTATTTT.

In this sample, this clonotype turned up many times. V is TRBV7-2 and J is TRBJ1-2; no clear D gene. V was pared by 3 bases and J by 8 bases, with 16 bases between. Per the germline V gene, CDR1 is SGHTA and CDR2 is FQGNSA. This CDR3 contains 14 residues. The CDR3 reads CASSFSTGSTGYTF. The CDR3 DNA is TGTGCCAGCAGCTTTTCAACGGGCTCTACAGGCTACACCTTC.

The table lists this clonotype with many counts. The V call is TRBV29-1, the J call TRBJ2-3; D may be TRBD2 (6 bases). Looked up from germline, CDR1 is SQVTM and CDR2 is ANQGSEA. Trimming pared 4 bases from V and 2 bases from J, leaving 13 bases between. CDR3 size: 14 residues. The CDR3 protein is CSVAVGGTTDTQYF. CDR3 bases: TGCAGCGTTGCCGTTGGGGGGACCACAGATACGCAGTATTTT.

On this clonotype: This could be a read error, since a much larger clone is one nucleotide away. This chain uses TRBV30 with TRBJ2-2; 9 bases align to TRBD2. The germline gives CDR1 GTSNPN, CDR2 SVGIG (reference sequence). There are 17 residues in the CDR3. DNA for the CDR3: TGTGCCTGGAGTGTAGAGGGGGTGCTAGCGGGGACCGGGGGGCTGTTTTTT. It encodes CAWSVEGVLAGTGGLFF.

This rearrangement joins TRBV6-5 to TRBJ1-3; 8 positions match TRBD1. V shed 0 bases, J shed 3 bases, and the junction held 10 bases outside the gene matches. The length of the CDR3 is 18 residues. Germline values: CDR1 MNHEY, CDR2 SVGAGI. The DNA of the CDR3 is TGTGCCAGCAGTTACTCCCAGCCCAGGGGGCTAGGTGGAAACACCATATATTTT. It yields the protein CASSYSQPRGLGGNTIYF.

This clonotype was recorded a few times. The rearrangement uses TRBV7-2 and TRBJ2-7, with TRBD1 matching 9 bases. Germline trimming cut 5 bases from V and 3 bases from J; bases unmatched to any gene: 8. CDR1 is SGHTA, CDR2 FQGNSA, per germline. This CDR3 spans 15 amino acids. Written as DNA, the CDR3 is TGTGCCAGCAGCCCCCGCGGACAGGGGTACTACGAGCAGTACTTC. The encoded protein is CASSPRGQGYYEQYF.

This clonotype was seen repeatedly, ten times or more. Written as DNA, the CDR3 is TGTGCCAGCAGCTTAAGAGGCGGGGGAAGAGGCGGGGAGCTGTTTTTT. Protein: CASSLRGGGRGGELFF. The V call is TRBV7-3, the J call TRBJ2-2; 7 bases line up with TRBD2. V dropped 1 base and J dropped 7; count of bases not matched to a gene: 9. The CDR3 length is 16 residues. The germline V gene encodes CDR1 SGHTA and CDR2 FQGTGA.

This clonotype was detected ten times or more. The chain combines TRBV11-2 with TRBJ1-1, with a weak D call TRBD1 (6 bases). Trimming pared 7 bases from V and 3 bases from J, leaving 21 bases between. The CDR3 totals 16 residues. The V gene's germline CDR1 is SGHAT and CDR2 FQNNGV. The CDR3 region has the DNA TGTGCCAGCACCCTTAGGGGGGGGGCTCGGGACACTGAAGCTTTCTTT. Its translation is CASTLRGGARDTEAFF.

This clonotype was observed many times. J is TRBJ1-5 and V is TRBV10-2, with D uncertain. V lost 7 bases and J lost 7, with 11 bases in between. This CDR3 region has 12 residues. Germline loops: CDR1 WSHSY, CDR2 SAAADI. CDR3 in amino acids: CASTPGMQPQHF. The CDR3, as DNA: TGCGCCAGCACCCCGGGGATGCAGCCCCAGCATTTT.

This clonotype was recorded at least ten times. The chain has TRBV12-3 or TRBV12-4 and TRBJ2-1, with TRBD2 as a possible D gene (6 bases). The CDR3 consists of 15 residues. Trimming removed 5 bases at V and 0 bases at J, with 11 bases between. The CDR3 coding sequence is TGTGCCAGCAGTCGGGACTCGGCCTCCTACAATGAGCAGTTCTTC. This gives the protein CASSRDSASYNEQFF.

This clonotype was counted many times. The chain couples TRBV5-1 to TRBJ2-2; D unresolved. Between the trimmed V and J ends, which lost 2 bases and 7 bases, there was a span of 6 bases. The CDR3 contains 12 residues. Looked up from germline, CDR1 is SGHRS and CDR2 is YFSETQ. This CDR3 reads CASSFAGGELFF. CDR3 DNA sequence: TGCGCCAGCAGCTTCGCAGGCGGGGAGCTGTTTTTT.

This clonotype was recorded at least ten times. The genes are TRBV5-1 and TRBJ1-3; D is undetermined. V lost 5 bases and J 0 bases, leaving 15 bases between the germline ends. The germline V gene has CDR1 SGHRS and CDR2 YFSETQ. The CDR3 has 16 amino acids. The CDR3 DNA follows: TGCGCCAGCAGACCAACCGACGGCGGCTCTGGAAACACCATATATTTT. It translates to CASRPTDGGSGNTIYF.

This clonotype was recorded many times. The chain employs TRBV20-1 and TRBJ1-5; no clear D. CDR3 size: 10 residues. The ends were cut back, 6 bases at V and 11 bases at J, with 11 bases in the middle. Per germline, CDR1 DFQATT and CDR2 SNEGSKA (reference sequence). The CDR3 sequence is CSAARRTQHF. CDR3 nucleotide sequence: TGCAGTGCGGCCCGCAGGACCCAGCATTTT.

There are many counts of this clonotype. This CDR3 is CASSRASGAYEQFF. In nucleotides, the CDR3 is TGCGCCAGCAGCCGGGCTAGCGGGGCGTATGAGCAGTTCTTC. The chain links TRBV4-1 to TRBJ2-1, with 9 bases that match TRBD2. V trimming: 4 bases; J trimming: 8 bases; junction bases outside the gene matches: 6. The germline gives CDR1 MGHRA, CDR2 YSYEKL. The CDR3 consists of 14 residues.

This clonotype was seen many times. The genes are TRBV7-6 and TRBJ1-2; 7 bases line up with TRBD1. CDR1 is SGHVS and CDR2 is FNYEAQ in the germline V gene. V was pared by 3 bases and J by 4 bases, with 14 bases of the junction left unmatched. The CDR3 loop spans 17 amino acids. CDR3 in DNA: TGTGCCAGCAGCTTGACCTCGTGGGACAGAACTTTCTATGGCTACACCTTC. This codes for CASSLTSWDRTFYGYTF.

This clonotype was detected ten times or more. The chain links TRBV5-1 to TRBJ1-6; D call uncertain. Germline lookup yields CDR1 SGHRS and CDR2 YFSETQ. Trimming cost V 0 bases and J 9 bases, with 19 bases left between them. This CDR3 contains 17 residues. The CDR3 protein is CASSLEGSLIAGSPLHF. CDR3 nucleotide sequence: TGCGCCAGCAGCTTGGAGGGCAGCCTGATTGCGGGTTCACCCCTCCACTTT. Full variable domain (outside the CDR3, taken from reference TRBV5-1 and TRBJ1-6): KAGVTQTPRYLIKTRGQQVTLSCSPISGHRSVSWYQQTPGQGLQFLFEYFSETQRNKGNFPGRFSGRQFSNSRSEMNVSTLELGDSALYLCASSLEGSLIAGSPLHFGNGTRLTVT.

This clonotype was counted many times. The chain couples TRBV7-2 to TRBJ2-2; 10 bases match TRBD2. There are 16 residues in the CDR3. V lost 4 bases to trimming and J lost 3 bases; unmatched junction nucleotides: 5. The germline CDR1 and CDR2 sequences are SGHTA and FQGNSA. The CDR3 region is CASSSLSGGHTGELFF. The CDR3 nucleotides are TGTGCCAGCAGCTCCCTTAGCGGGGGGCACACCGGGGAGCTGTTTTTT.

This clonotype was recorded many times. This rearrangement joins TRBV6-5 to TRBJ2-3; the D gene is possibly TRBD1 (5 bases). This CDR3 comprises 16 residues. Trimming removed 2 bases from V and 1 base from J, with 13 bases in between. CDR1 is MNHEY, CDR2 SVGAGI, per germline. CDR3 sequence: CASSYGAGSGTDTQYF. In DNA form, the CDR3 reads TGTGCCAGCAGTTACGGGGCAGGGTCGGGCACAGATACGCAGTATTTT.

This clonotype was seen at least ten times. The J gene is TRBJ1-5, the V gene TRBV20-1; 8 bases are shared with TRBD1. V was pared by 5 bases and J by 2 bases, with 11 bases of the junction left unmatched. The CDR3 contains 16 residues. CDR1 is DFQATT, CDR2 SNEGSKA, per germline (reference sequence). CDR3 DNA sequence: TGCAGTGCTGAGACAGGGGAAGGGAGACGCAATCAGCCCCAGCATTTT. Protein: CSAETGEGRRNQPQHF.

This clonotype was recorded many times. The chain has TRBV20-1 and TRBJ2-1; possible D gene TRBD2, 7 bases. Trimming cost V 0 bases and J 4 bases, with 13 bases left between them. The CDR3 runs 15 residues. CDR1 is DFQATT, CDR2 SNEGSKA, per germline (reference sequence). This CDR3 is CSARDGGLHYNEQFF. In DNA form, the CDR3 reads TGCAGTGCTAGAGACGGGGGGCTACATTACAATGAGCAGTTCTTC.